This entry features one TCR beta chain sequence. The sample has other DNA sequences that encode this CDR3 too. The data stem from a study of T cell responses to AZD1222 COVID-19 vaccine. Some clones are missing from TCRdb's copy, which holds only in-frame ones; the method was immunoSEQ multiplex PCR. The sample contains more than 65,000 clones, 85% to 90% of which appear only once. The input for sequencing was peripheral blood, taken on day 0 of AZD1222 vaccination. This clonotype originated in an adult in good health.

DNA of the CDR3: TGTGCCAGCAGTTACGGACAGGGAGGCCAGCCCCAGCATTTT. This sequence encodes CASSYGQGGQPQHF. V is TRBV6-5 and J is TRBJ1-5; 8 bases fit TRBD1. J gave up 7 bases and V 2 bases, and 4 bases lay outside the gene matches. The CDR3 runs to 14 residues. CDR1 and CDR2 from the germline V gene are MNHEY and SVGAGI.